Many counts were recorded for the clone carrying this T cell receptor beta chain. What it binds is not known. This record belongs to a study of blood T cells in healthy people across ages. The second PCR ran about 6 to 11 cycles with a sample-barcoded 5' primer and J-beta primers. MiXCR, run by TCRdb on the 5' RACE reads, gives a single entry per CDR3 protein. The sample includes about 840,000 distinct CDR3 sequences, under 35% of them seen just once. V gave up 5 bases and J gave up 1 base, with 11 bases separating them. The CDR3 extends over 14 amino acids. The germline V gene encodes CDR1 LGHNA and CDR2 YNFKEQ. Points from the study as a whole: A greater number of naive CD4+ cells and higher diversity distinguished long-lived donors from aged donors.

This same sample was also taken into another study, of T cells of mothers and their children. As that study records: The study recruited a few healthy Caucasian mothers and their six children as donors. Compared with unrelated pairs, related mother-child pairs had slightly higher, non-significant overlap.

The chain links TRBV4-2 to TRBJ1-1; D remains unclear. The TCR was taken from a woman between 35 and 50 years old in good health. Sequencing input: blood. This CDR3 is CASSYGRTNTEAFF. The CDR3 nucleotides read TGTGCCAGCAGCTACGGGAGGACGAACACTGAAGCTTTCTTT.